Below are 23 T cell receptor beta chains sequenced from a single sample in a study of CD8 T cells in ankylosing spondylitis. One entry per CDR3 protein, called by TCRdb with MiXCR from the 5' RACE reads. The data contain some 220,000 distinct CDR3 sequences, approximately 8% of them singletons. The material sequenced was blood, either unsorted or a sorted T cell fraction (not recorded which). The receptors shown here come from a female donor with ankylosing spondylitis or in good health (not recorded which).

A note on this clonotype: One junction end disagrees with the germline gene, perhaps due to a read error. The rearrangement joins TRBV20-1 to TRBJ2-7; 8 positions agree with TRBD1. The germline CDR1 and CDR2 sequences are DFQATT and SNEGSKA (reference sequence). The CDR3 totals 17 residues. CDR3 sequence: CCASQTLRTGRAYEQYF. The CDR3 bases are TGCTGTGCTAGCCAAACTCTCCGGACAGGGCGGGCCTACGAGCAGTACTTC.

The rearrangement uses TRBV12-3 or TRBV12-4 and TRBJ2-7; 7 nucleotides match TRBD1. The CDR3 spans 14 residues. V lost 3 bases and J lost 1; bases outside the gene matches: 3. CDR3 bases: TGTGCCAGCAGTTTGGGGACAGCGTCCTACGAGCAGTACTTC. Translated: CASSLGTASYEQYF.

This clonotype was seen repeatedly, ten times or more. The CDR3 protein is CSARVDTSYSNQPQHF. The DNA for the CDR3 is TGCAGTGCTAGGGTGGACACCTCATATAGCAATCAGCCCCAGCATTTT. The rearrangement links TRBV20-1 to TRBJ1-5, with D possibly matching TRBD1 (5 bases). V was trimmed by 3 bases and J by 0 bases, leaving 15 bases between them. Germline values: CDR1 DFQATT, CDR2 SNEGSKA (reference sequence). This CDR3 contains 16 residues.

This clonotype occurred many times. The chain joins TRBV3-1 to TRBJ2-1; D is possibly TRBD1 or TRBD2 (5 bases each). Germline values: CDR1 LGHDT, CDR2 YNNKEL (reference sequence). The V end lost 4 bases, the J end lost 13 bases, and 14 bases lay between the germline ends. The CDR3 extends over 12 amino acids. CDR3 protein: CASSPPGPKQFF. The CDR3 bases are TGTGCCAGCAGCCCTCCGGGACCGAAACAGTTCTTC.

For this clonotype: This may stem from a read error, because a much larger clone lies one nucleotide away. The chain joins TRBV28 to TRBJ2-7; a weak D match, TRBD2 (5 bases). Trimming left V 5 bases short and J 0 bases short, with 14 bases between. The CDR3 is 15 residues long. Germline V gene sequence: CDR1 MDHEN, CDR2 SYDVKM. The CDR3 sequence is CASSLARNSSYEQYF. CDR3 nucleotides: TGTGCCAGCAGTCTAGCACGGAACAGCTCCTACGAGCAGTACTTC.

This clonotype occurred many times. The rearrangement uses TRBV12-3 or TRBV12-4 and TRBJ1-5; 7 bases match TRBD1. CDR3 length equals 15 residues. Trimming cost V 5 bases and J 9 bases; bases outside gene matches: 13. The CDR3 reads CASSPDGQAQGPQHF. The CDR3 DNA is TGTGCCAGCAGTCCCGATGGACAGGCTCAAGGGCCCCAGCATTTT.

This clonotype was observed many times. The V and J genes are TRBV30 and TRBJ1-6; D gene unclear. Germline CDR1 reads GTSNPN; CDR2 reads SVGIG (reference sequence). CDR3 length: 13 amino acids. With 2 bases removed from V and 10 bases from J, the gap between germline ends came to 12 bases. CDR3 in amino acids: CAWSSGEESPLHF. The CDR3 bases are TGTGCCTGGAGTAGCGGGGAGGAATCACCCCTCCACTTT.

This clonotype has only a few counts. V gene TRBV2 combines with J gene TRBJ1-2, with 8 bases that match TRBD1. The CDR3 contains 17 residues. The V segment lost 4 bases and the J segment 8 bases; nucleotides outside the gene matches: 18. Germline-derived CDR1 and CDR2 are SNHLY and FYNNEI. DNA of the CDR3: TGTGCCAGCAGTGCAGGGCGAGGACAGGGATTACCGGGCGGCTACACCTTC. It is translated as CASSAGRGQGLPGGYTF.

This clonotype showed up just a few times. As DNA, the CDR3 is TGTGCCAGCATGGGCCCAGGGAACACTGAAGCTTTCTTT. It codes for CASMGPGNTEAFF. The rearrangement uses TRBV7-2 and TRBJ1-1; no definite D call. V lost 7 bases and J lost 1, with 10 bases in between. The CDR3 is made up of 13 amino acids. From germline, CDR1 is SGHTA and CDR2 FQGNSA.

Ten or more counts support this clonotype. This chain links TRBV4-3 with TRBJ1-1, with 9 bases identical to TRBD1. J lost 0 bases, V lost 4 bases, and 3 bases had no gene match. From germline, CDR1 is LGHNA and CDR2 YSLEER. The CDR3 covers 15 residues. CDR3 loop: CASSPGTGLNTEAFF. As DNA, the CDR3 is TGCGCCAGCAGCCCCGGGACAGGGCTGAACACTGAAGCTTTCTTT.

This clonotype was observed a few times. The gene calls are TRBV7-3 and TRBJ2-5; 7 positions match TRBD2. The CDR3 is 13 amino acids. In germline, CDR1 is SGHTA, CDR2 FQGTGA. J was trimmed by 3 bases and V by 8 bases; bases with no gene match: 6. The chain's CDR3 is CASGRTREETQYF. The CDR3 region has the DNA TGTGCCAGCGGCCGGACTAGGGAAGAGACCCAGTACTTC.

This clonotype was picked up many times. V gene TRBV5-1 combines with J gene TRBJ2-4; D not certain. V was trimmed by 0 bases and J by 6 bases, leaving 13 bases between them. Germline V gene sequence: CDR1 SGHRS, CDR2 YFSETQ. The CDR3 totals 15 residues. CDR3 residues: CASSLATGWRNIQYF. The CDR3 DNA sequence: TGCGCCAGCAGCTTGGCCACCGGGTGGAGAAACATTCAGTACTTC.

This clonotype was counted at least ten times. This chain connects TRBV4-1 to TRBJ2-1; the D is unclear. Germline V gene data show CDR1 as MGHRA and CDR2 as YSYEKL. The CDR3 length is 14 residues. V was cut by 0 bases and J by 4 bases, with 7 bases left in between. The CDR3 DNA follows: TGCGCCAGCAGCCAAGATTTTAGATACAATGAGCAGTTCTTC. It translates to CASSQDFRYNEQFF.

In this sample, this clonotype turned up many times. This chain uses TRBV29-1 with TRBJ1-2; D is undetermined. Germline CDR1 is SQVTM and CDR2 is ANQGSEA. The CDR3 length is 11 residues. Trimming removed 0 bases from V and 8 bases from J, with 7 bases in between. The CDR3 nucleotides are TGCAGCGTTGAAGAGTGGCCCGGCTACACCTTC. This codes for CSVEEWPGYTF.

This clonotype appeared many times. This sequence joins TRBV5-1 and TRBJ2-7, with 8 bases that match TRBD1. The V and J ends lost 0 bases and 3 bases, in that order; junction bases with no gene match: 2. The length of the CDR3 is 14 residues. CDR1 is SGHRS and CDR2 is YFSETQ in the germline V gene. CDR3 DNA sequence: TGCGCCAGCAGCTTGGCCGACAGGGGCTACGAGCAGTACTTC. The encoded protein is CASSLADRGYEQYF.

This clonotype has a handful of counts. This chain uses TRBV23-1 with TRBJ2-7; 7 nucleotides line up with TRBD2. TRBV23-1 is labeled an ORF, and its function is uncertain. The V segment lost 0 bases and the J segment 6 bases; nucleotides outside the gene matches: 20. CDR3 length: 19 amino acids. CDR3 amino acids: CASSQSSQGGGKISCEQYF. CDR3 nucleotide sequence: TGCGCCAGCAGTCAATCCTCCCAAGGCGGGGGAAAAATCAGTTGCGAGCAGTACTTC.

V gene TRBV28 combines with J gene TRBJ2-1; TRBD2 matches 10 bases. Germline CDR1 and CDR2: MDHEN and SYDVKM. J lost 7 bases, V lost 5 bases, and 14 bases had no gene match. The CDR3 contains 17 residues. Here the CDR3 reads CASSPPGFSGRKNEQFF. CDR3 bases: TGTGCCAGCAGTCCCCCGGGGTTTAGCGGGAGGAAGAATGAGCAGTTCTTC.

This clonotype has ten or more counts. V gene TRBV20-1 combines with J gene TRBJ2-1; D ambiguous. V was cut by 0 bases and J by 0 bases, with 12 bases left in between. CDR3 length: 16 residues. Germline CDR1 is DFQATT and CDR2 is SNEGSKA (reference sequence). CDR3 residues: CSARDTRQSSYNEQFF. CDR3 DNA: TGCAGTGCTAGAGATACTCGGCAGAGCTCCTACAATGAGCAGTTCTTC.

This clonotype was seen many times. The rearrangement uses TRBV5-5 and TRBJ2-1; 7 bases match TRBD2. This CDR3 region has 11 residues. CDR1 and CDR2 (germline): SGHKS, YYEKEE (reference sequence). Trimming at V came to 5 bases and at J to 7 bases, leaving 0 bases not matched to a gene. CDR3 sequence (DNA): TGTGCCAGCAGACTAGCGAATGAGCAGTTCTTC. This encodes CASRLANEQFF.

This clonotype was seen ten or more times. In DNA form, the CDR3 reads TGCGCCAGCAGCCAAGAGTTACAGTCCTACGAGCAGTACTTC. Its translation is CASSQELQSYEQYF. The chain is built from TRBV4-3 and TRBJ2-7, with no clear D. The CDR3 loop spans 14 amino acids. In germline, CDR1 is LGHNA, CDR2 YSLEER. V gave up 0 bases and J gave up 1 base, with 7 bases separating them.

This chain connects TRBV6-1 to TRBJ2-4, with D possibly matching TRBD2 (5 bases). The length of the CDR3 is 13 residues. V lost 7 bases, J lost 0 bases, and 7 bases lay in between. Germline V lookup: CDR1 MNHNS, CDR2 SASEGT. For the CDR3, the DNA is TGTGCCAGCACCGGGGTAGCCAAAAACATTCAGTACTTC. Translation: CASTGVAKNIQYF.

This clonotype was seen a single time. This clone may be a read error of a much larger clone one base away. The V and J genes are TRBV10-3 and TRBJ2-2, with D uncertain. The CDR3 totals 12 residues. Germline lookup yields CDR1 ENHRY and CDR2 SYGVKD. The CDR3 bases are TGTGCCATCAGTCTCGACACCGAGGAGCTGTTTTTT. Translating it yields CAISLDTEELFF.

This clonotype was picked up many times. V usage is TRBV12-3 or TRBV12-4 and J usage is TRBJ1-1; maybe TRBD1 (5 bases). Trimming took 3 bases from V and 2 from J, leaving 16 bases between them. The CDR3 totals 16 residues. Here the CDR3 reads CASSFDLGGRNTEAFF. CDR3 DNA sequence: TGTGCCAGCAGTTTCGATTTGGGGGGTAGAAACACTGAAGCTTTCTTT.